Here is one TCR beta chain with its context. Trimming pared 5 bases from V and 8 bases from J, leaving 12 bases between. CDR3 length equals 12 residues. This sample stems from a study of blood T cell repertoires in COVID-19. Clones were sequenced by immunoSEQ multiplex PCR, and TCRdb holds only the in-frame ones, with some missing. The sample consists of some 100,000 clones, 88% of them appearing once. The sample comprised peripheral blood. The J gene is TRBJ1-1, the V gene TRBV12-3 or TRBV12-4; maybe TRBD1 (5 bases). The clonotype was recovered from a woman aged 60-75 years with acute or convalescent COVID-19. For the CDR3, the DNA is TGTGCCAGCAGTCTTCGACGGGGGGAAGCTTTCTTT. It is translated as CASSLRRGEAFF.